This T cell receptor beta chain originates from a study of shared clonotypes between healthy human individuals. Study observations and caveats: Represented genetic and exposure-history diversity was restricted by having few donors. Relative to clonotypes present in all four donors, those not shared had lower generation probabilities. It was only blood that was sampled, and tissue repertoires likely differ.

Each of the donors was a healthy adult who was HIV-negative and had not had a recent acute infection or vaccination. On this clone: Its antigen is not identified. Additional DNA sequences in this sample encode the identical CDR3.

The CDR3 length is 13 residues. V lost 4 bases and J 4 bases, leaving 11 bases between the germline ends. Germline-derived CDR1 and CDR2 are SGHDN and FVKESK. Here immunoSEQ multiplex PCR was the method, and the copy in TCRdb shows in-frame clones only, minus some. The sample has about 1.5 million clones, nearly 99% seen once. This rearrangement joins TRBV14 to TRBJ2-7; tentatively, D is TRBD2 (6 bases). This clonotype originated in a man aged 25-45 years in good health. Sample: naive CD4+ T cells sorted from blood. Documented subset: CD45RA+ positively selected. Here the CDR3 reads CASSRSGLYEQYF. CDR3 DNA sequence: TGTGCCAGCAGCCGCAGCGGGCTATACGAGCAGTACTTC.